These 12 T cell receptor beta chains share one sample of origin, sequenced in a study of early T cells in non-severe SARS-CoV-2 infection. TCRdb reanalysed the 5' RACE reads using MiXCR and keeps one entry per CDR3 protein. The repertoire holds tens of thousands of distinct CDR3 sequences, with 8.5% to 12% as singletons. The sample taken for sequencing was whole blood. The receptors come from an adult who was a healthcare worker with PCR-confirmed SARS-CoV-2 infection or an uninfected control (not recorded which).

Ten or more counts support this clonotype. This chain connects TRBV5-1 to TRBJ2-1; D possibly uses TRBD1 or TRBD2 (5 bases each). CDR3 length equals 14 residues. Trimming removed 1 base at V and 7 bases at J, with 12 bases between. The germline CDR1 and CDR2 sequences are SGHRS and YFSETQ. The CDR3 is CASSLLTGRNEQFF. The CDR3 nucleotides read TGCGCCAGCAGCTTGTTAACGGGGCGGAATGAGCAGTTCTTC.

The sample holds many counts of this clonotype. The chain couples TRBV20-1 to TRBJ2-1; 10 bases map to TRBD2. CDR1 is DFQATT and CDR2 is SNEGSKA in the germline V gene (reference sequence). Trimming at V came to 1 base and at J to 9 bases, leaving 12 bases not matched to a gene. This CDR3 contains 16 residues. The CDR3 loop is CSARVLLAGVRREQFF. The CDR3 DNA reads TGCAGTGCTAGAGTCTTGCTAGCGGGAGTCCGGCGTGAGCAGTTCTTC.

This clonotype occurred a few times. V gene TRBV29-1 combines with J gene TRBJ2-3; 9 bases line up with TRBD2. The CDR3 length is 13 residues. From germline, CDR1 is SQVTM and CDR2 ANQGSEA. The V gene end was trimmed by 8 bases and the J gene end by 1 base; junction bases not matched to a gene: 4. CDR3 sequence (DNA): TGCAGCATTAGCGGGAGAGGCACAGATACGCAGTATTTT. It encodes CSISGRGTDTQYF.

This clonotype was seen repeatedly, ten times or more. The rearrangement uses TRBV6-4 and TRBJ2-2; D is uncertain. V lost 4 bases and J 2 bases, leaving 8 bases between the germline ends. CDR1 and CDR2 from the germline V gene are MRHNA and SNTAGT. This CDR3 region has 14 residues. This chain's CDR3 is CASSASENTGELFF. CDR3 coding DNA: TGTGCCAGCAGTGCAAGCGAAAACACCGGGGAGCTGTTTTTT.

This chain connects TRBV6-2 or TRBV6-3 to TRBJ2-3; possible D gene TRBD2, 5 bases. The V end lost 7 bases, the J end lost 0 bases, and 8 bases lay between the germline ends. The CDR3 sequence is 13 residues long. Per the germline V gene, CDR1 is MNHEY and CDR2 is SVGEGT. The CDR3 DNA follows: TGTGCCAGCACCGGGGATAGCACAGATACGCAGTATTTT. Amino acid sequence: CASTGDSTDTQYF.

The chain uses TRBV6-1 and TRBJ1-3; D not certain. Germline CDR1 reads MNHNS; CDR2 reads SASEGT. The CDR3 length is 14 residues. V shed 1 base and J shed 0 bases, with 4 bases lying between them. CDR3 DNA sequence: TGTGCCAGCAGTGAAGGGAGCTCTGGAAACACCATATATTTT. Its translation is CASSEGSSGNTIYF.

This clonotype appeared a few times. This chain joins TRBV18 and TRBJ2-3, with D perhaps assigned TRBD1 or TRBD2 (5 bases each). Per germline, CDR1 KGHSH and CDR2 LQKENI. V lost 2 bases, J lost 6 bases, and 15 bases lay in between. CDR3 length: 15 amino acids. The CDR3 region is CASSPTGPPLDTQYF. The CDR3 region has the DNA TGTGCCAGCTCACCAACGGGGCCGCCGCTCGATACGCAGTATTTT.

This clonotype was found many times. V gene TRBV7-9 combines with J gene TRBJ1-1; D uncertain. Germline CDR1 is SEHNR and CDR2 is FQNEAQ (reference sequence). V was shortened by 1 base and J by 4 bases, with 16 bases between the two germline ends. The CDR3 totals 16 residues. DNA for the CDR3: TGTGCCAGCAGCTTAGGAATAGGCGGACGGCGCACTGAAGCTTTCTTT. It specifies CASSLGIGGRRTEAFF. The variable domain in full, with the rest retrieved from reference TRBV7-9 and TRBJ1-1, is DTGVSQNPRHKITKRGQNVTFRCDPISEHNRLYWYRQTLGQGPEFLTYFQNEAQLEKSRLLSDRFSAERPKGSFSTLEIQRTEQGDSAMYLCASSLGIGGRRTEAFFGQGTRLTVV.

The chain recombines TRBV12-3 or TRBV12-4 with TRBJ1-2; TRBD1 agrees at 8 bases. CDR3 length equals 14 residues. J gave up 6 bases and V 7 bases, and 10 bases lay outside the gene matches. This CDR3 is CASTIQGARNGYTF. The CDR3 DNA is TGTGCCAGCACCATTCAGGGGGCGCGTAATGGCTACACCTTC.

This clonotype was observed many times. The rearrangement joins TRBV7-9 to TRBJ2-1; 10 bases are a match to TRBD2. The CDR3 covers 15 residues. V trimming: 3 bases; J trimming: 8 bases; junction bases outside the gene matches: 7. Germline CDR1 is SEHNR and CDR2 is FQNEAQ (reference sequence). The CDR3 sequence is CASSFSGGPSDEQFF. CDR3 DNA sequence: TGTGCCAGCAGCTTTAGCGGGGGGCCCTCCGATGAGCAGTTCTTC.

This clonotype showed up just a few times. The chain's CDR3 is CASSLGTGGREQYF. In DNA, the CDR3 is TGTGCCAGCAGCTTGGGGACAGGGGGCCGCGAGCAGTACTTC. V is TRBV7-9 and J is TRBJ2-7; 12 bases map to TRBD1. With V trimmed by 3 bases and J by 6 bases, 3 bases remained unmatched. The V gene's germline CDR1 is SEHNR and CDR2 FQNEAQ (reference sequence). This CDR3 spans 14 amino acids.

This clonotype appeared a few times. This chain uses TRBV5-1 with TRBJ2-3; weak D call: TRBD2 (6 bases). Germline V gene data show CDR1 as SGHRS and CDR2 as YFSETQ. This CDR3 spans 15 amino acids. V was trimmed by 4 bases and J by 1 base, leaving 13 bases between them. This chain's CDR3 is CASSVGLLGTDTQYF. CDR3 DNA sequence: TGCGCCAGCAGCGTGGGACTGCTCGGCACAGATACGCAGTATTTT.